This T cell receptor (beta chain) comes out of a study of spatial heterogeneity in lung cancer. Study-wide background: Alpha-chain sequences were consistently detected less often than beta-chain sequences. The study's findings and limits: More often at tumor resection than at routine follow-up, ubiquitous expanded tumor TCRs were detected in the blood.

Unique molecular identifiers tagged every individual TCR cDNA molecule. TCRdb itself ran the 5' RACE reads through MiXCR, one entry per CDR3 protein. The sample holds 90,000 to 95,000 distinct CDR3 sequences, about an eighth seen once. Sample time point: sample taken at primary tumor resection. The sequenced material consisted of unsorted whole RNA from tumor, nontumor lung or frozen PBMC. The donors, 72 patients with untreated early-stage non-small cell lung cancer, provided the samples. This clonotype has a single count. Antigen specificity is unknown. The CDR3 is made up of 16 amino acids. Looked up from germline, CDR1 is SGHNT and CDR2 is YYREEE (reference sequence). V was pared by 9 bases and J by 2 bases, with 13 bases of the junction left unmatched.

This receptor was obtained from a male donor with early-stage non-small cell lung cancer. This specimen was PBMCs, taken at surgery. The chain is built from TRBV5-4 and TRBJ2-3, with TRBD2 matching 9 bases. The CDR3 DNA reads as TGTGCCACCTGTCGCGGGGGGGGCCGGAACACAGATACGCAGTATTTT. Translated, it gives CATCRGGGRNTDTQYF.